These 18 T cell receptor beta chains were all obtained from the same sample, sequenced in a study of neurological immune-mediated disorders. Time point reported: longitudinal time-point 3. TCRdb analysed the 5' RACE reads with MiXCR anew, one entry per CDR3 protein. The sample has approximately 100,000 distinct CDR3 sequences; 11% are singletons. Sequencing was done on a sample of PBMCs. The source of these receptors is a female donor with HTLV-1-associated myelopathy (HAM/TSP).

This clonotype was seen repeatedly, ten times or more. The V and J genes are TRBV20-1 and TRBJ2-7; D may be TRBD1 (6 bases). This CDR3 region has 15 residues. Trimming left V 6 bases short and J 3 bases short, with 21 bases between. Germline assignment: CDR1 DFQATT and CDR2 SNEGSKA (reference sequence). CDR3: CSASWIGQGNYEQYF. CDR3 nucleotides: TGCAGTGCCAGTTGGATTGGGCAGGGGAACTACGAGCAGTACTTC.

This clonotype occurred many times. The CDR3 sequence is CAISMTSGEETQYF. The CDR3 DNA follows: TGTGCCATCAGCATGACTAGCGGAGAAGAGACCCAGTACTTC. The J gene is TRBJ2-5, the V gene TRBV10-3; 9 nucleotides agree with TRBD2. Trimming at V came to 6 bases and at J to 3 bases, leaving 5 bases not matched to a gene. Germline V CDR1 and CDR2: ENHRY, SYGVKD. This CDR3 is built from 14 residues.

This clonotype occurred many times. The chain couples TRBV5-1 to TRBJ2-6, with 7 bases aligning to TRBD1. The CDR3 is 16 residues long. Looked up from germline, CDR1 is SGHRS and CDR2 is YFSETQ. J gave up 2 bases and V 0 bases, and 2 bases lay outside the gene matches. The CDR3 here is CASSLDTGAGANVLTF. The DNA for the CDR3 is TGCGCCAGCAGCTTGGACACAGGGGCTGGGGCCAACGTCCTGACTTTC.

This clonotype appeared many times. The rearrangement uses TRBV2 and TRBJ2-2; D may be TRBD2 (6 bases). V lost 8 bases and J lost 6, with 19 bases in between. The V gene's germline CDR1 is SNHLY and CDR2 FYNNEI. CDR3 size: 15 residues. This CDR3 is CASGGTDYVSGELFF. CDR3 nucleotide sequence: TGTGCCAGCGGCGGGACGGACTACGTCTCCGGGGAGCTGTTTTTT.

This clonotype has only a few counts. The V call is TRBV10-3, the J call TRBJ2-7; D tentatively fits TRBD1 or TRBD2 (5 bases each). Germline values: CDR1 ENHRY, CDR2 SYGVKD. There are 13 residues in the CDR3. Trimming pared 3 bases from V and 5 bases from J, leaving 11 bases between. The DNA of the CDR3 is TGTGCCATCAGTGATATCGGGGCCCACGAGCAGTACTTC. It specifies CAISDIGAHEQYF.

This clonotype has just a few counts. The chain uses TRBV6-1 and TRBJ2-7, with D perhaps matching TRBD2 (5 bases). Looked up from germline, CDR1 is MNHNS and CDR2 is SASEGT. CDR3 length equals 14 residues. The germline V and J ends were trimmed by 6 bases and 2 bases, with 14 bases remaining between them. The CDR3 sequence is CASRHPGSTYEQYF. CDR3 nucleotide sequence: TGTGCCAGCAGACACCCGGGGAGCACCTACGAGCAGTACTTC.

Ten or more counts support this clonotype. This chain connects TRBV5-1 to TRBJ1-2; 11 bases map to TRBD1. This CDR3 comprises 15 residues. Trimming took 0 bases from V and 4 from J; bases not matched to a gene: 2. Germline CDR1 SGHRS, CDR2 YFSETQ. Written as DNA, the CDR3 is TGCGCCAGCAGCTTGGGGACAGGGGGCTTCTATGGCTACACCTTC. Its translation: CASSLGTGGFYGYTF.

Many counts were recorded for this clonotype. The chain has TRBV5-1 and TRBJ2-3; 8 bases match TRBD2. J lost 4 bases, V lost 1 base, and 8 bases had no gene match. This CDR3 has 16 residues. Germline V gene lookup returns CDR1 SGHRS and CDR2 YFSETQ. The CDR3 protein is CASSLFAGGVADTQYF. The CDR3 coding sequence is TGCGCCAGCAGCTTGTTTGCGGGGGGTGTAGCAGATACGCAGTATTTT.

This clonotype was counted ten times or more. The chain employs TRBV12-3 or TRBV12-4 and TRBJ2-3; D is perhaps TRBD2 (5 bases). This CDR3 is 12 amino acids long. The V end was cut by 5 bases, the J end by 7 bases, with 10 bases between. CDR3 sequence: CASSQKDYTQYF. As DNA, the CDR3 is TGTGCCAGCAGTCAGAAGGACTATACGCAGTATTTT.

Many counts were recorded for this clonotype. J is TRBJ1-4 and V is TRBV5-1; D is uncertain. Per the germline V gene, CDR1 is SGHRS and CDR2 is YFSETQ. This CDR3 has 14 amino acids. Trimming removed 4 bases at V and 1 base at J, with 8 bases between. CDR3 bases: TGCGCCAGCAGCGTGGGCAGAACTAATGAAAAACTGTTTTTT. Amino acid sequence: CASSVGRTNEKLFF.

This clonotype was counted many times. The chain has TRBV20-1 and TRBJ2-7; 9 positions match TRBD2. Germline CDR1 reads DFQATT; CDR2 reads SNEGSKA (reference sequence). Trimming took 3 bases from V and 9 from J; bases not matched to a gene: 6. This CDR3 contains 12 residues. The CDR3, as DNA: TGCAGTGCTAGTCCCAGGACTAGCGCGCAGTACTTC. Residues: CSASPRTSAQYF.

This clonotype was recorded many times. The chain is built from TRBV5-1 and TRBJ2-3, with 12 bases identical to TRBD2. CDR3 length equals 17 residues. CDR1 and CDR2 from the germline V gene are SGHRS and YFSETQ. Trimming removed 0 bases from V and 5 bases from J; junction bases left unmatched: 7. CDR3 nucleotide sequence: TGCGCCAGCAGCTTGGGGACTAGCGGGGATGTGAGAGATACGCAGTATTTT. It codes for CASSLGTSGDVRDTQYF.

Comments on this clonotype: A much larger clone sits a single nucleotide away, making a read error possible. The CDR3 protein is CASSLRDNGELFF. Here the CDR3 DNA reads TGTGCCAGCAGTCTCAGGGACAACGGGGAGCTGTTTTTT. V is TRBV12-3 or TRBV12-4 and J is TRBJ2-2, with D tentatively TRBD1 (6 bases). The CDR3 is 13 amino acids. Trimming removed 5 bases from V and 7 bases from J, with 11 bases in between.

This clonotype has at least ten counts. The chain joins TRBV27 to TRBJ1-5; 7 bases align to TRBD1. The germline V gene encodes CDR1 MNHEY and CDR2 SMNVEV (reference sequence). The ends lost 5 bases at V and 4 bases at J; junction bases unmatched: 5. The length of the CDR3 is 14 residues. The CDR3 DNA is TGTGCCAGCAGTCCCCGACAGGGAAATCAGCCCCAGCATTTT. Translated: CASSPRQGNQPQHF.

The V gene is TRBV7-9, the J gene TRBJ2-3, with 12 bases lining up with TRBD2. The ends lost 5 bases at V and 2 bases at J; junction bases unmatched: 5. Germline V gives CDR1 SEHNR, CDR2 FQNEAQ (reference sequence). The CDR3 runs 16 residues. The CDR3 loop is CASSPTSGGTTDTQYF. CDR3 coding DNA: TGTGCCAGCAGCCCGACTAGCGGGGGCACCACAGATACGCAGTATTTT.

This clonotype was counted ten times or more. CDR3 bases: TGCGCCAGCAGGAATGGACAGGTCTCTAGCACAGATACGCAGTATTTT. Its protein is CASRNGQVSSTDTQYF. The gene calls are TRBV5-1 and TRBJ2-3; 7 bases are shared with TRBD1. The CDR3 extends over 16 amino acids. V shed 5 bases and J 0 bases; nucleotides not matched to a gene: 9. The germline V gene has CDR1 SGHRS and CDR2 YFSETQ.

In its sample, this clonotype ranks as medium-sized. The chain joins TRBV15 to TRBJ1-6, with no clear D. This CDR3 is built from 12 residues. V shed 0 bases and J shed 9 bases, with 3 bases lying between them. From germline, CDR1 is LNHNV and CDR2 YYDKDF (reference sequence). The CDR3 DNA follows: TGTGCCACCAGCAGAGATTTTTCACCCCTCCACTTT. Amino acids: CATSRDFSPLHF.

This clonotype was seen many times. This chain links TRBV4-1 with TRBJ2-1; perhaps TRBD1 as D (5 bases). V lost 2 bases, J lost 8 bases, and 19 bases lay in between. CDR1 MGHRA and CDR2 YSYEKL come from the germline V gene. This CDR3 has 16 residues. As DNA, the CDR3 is TGCGCCAGCAGCCAAAAAGCCTCGGGCAGGGTCGATGAGCAGTTCTTC. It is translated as CASSQKASGRVDEQFF.